This entry describes one T cell receptor beta chain. Antigen specificity is unknown. The data were obtained in a study of early T cells in non-severe SARS-CoV-2 infection. Study-wide results and limits: VDJdb-based matching was biased toward anti-spike CD8 responses and missed private and CD4 specificities.

This CDR3 is 15 amino acids long. With V trimmed by 5 bases and J by 7 bases, 5 bases remained unmatched. Germline values: CDR1 SGHTA, CDR2 FQGNSA. Separate cDNA molecules each had unique molecular identifiers attached to them. TCRdb re-analysed the 5' RACE reads in MiXCR, keeping a single row per CDR3 protein. The sample includes about 50,000 distinct CDR3 sequences, around 10% of them seen just once. The clonotype originates from an adult who was a healthcare worker with PCR-confirmed SARS-CoV-2 infection or an uninfected control (not recorded which). Sequencing used whole blood, obtained at baseline. The chain recombines TRBV7-2 with TRBJ2-2; 12 nucleotides agree with TRBD2. CDR3 in amino acids: CASSPGLAGHGELFF. CDR3 coding DNA: TGTGCCAGCAGCCCTGGACTAGCGGGGCACGGGGAGCTGTTTTTT.